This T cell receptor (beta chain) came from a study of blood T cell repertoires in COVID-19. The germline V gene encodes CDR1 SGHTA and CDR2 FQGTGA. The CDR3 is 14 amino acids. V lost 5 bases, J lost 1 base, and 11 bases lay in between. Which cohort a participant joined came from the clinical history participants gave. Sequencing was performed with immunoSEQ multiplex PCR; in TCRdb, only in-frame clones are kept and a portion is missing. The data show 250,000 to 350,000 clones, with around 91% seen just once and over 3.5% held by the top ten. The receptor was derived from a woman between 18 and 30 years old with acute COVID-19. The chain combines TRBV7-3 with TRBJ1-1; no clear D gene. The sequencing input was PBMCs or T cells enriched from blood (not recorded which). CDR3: CASSPGGANTEAFF. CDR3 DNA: TGTGCCAGCAGCCCCGGCGGAGCGAACACTGAAGCTTTCTTT.